These 10 T cell receptor beta chains came from one sample sequenced in a study of blood T cell repertoires in COVID-19. The repertoire was sequenced with immunoSEQ multiplex PCR; TCRdb's copy has only in-frame clones and lacks some. The sample includes 210,000 or so clones, around four fifths of them seen just once. The specimen was peripheral blood. Receptors were obtained from a woman in her seventies with active or convalescent COVID-19.

This chain uses TRBV4-1 with TRBJ2-5; 8 positions match TRBD2. The germline V gene encodes CDR1 MGHRA and CDR2 YSYEKL. The CDR3 runs 16 residues. The V gene end was trimmed by 4 bases and the J gene end by 3 bases; junction bases not matched to a gene: 10. CDR3 DNA sequence: TGCGCCAGCAGCCGAGGACTAGCCGAGAGAGAAGAGACCCAGTACTTC. It codes for CASSRGLAEREETQYF.

The rearrangement uses TRBV5-1 and TRBJ2-5; maybe TRBD1 (6 bases). The CDR3 contains 13 residues. The V end was cut by 3 bases, the J end by 5 bases, with 11 bases between. The germline CDR1 and CDR2 sequences are SGHRS and YFSETQ. The CDR3 bases are TGCGCCAGCAGCTCGGACAGTAGGGAGACCCAGTACTTC. This sequence encodes CASSSDSRETQYF.

DNA for the CDR3: TGTGCCAGCAGGAGGGACTACAACACAGATACGCAGTATTTT. This encodes CASRRDYNTDTQYF. The chain links TRBV5-4 to TRBJ2-3; 7 bases are a match to TRBD2. J gave up 2 bases and V 5 bases, and 5 bases lay outside the gene matches. This CDR3 region has 14 residues. The germline gives CDR1 SGHNT, CDR2 YYREEE (reference sequence).

The genes are TRBV6-5 and TRBJ2-7; 7 bases line up with TRBD1. The CDR3 extends over 12 amino acids. Germline CDR1 is MNHEY and CDR2 is SVGAGI. V lost 6 bases, J lost 3 bases, and 2 bases stayed unmatched. In DNA, the CDR3 is TGTGCCAGCAGAGGACAGGTCTACGAGCAGTACTTC. Amino acids: CASRGQVYEQYF.

The table lists this clone with a count of one. The chain carries TRBV5-1 and TRBJ1-1; the D gene is possibly TRBD1 (6 bases). Germline V CDR1 and CDR2: SGHRS, YFSETQ. Trimming removed 5 bases at V and 5 bases at J, with 22 bases between. The CDR3 sequence is 16 residues long. The CDR3 DNA reads TGCGCCAGCAGGGCCCCCCCACAGGGAGGGGGGACTGAAGCTTTCTTT. This sequence encodes CASRAPPQGGGTEAFF.

The rearrangement uses TRBV7-9 and TRBJ1-4; 12 bases line up with TRBD1. Germline V gene sequence: CDR1 SEHNR, CDR2 FQNEAQ (reference sequence). Trimming cost V 11 bases and J 1 base; bases outside gene matches: 11. The CDR3 sequence is 17 residues long. DNA of the CDR3: TGTGCCCTTGACCCCGGGACAGGGGGCCAAACTAATGAAAAACTGTTTTTT. It is translated as CALDPGTGGQTNEKLFF.

J is TRBJ1-1 and V is TRBV18; 8 bases are shared with TRBD1. Germline CDR1 is KGHSH and CDR2 is LQKENI. With V trimmed by 5 bases and J by 1 base, 12 bases remained unmatched. The CDR3 loop spans 17 amino acids. The CDR3 spells CASSTKGTTGENTEAFF. CDR3 nucleotides: TGTGCCAGCTCAACCAAGGGGACGACAGGGGAGAACACTGAAGCTTTCTTT.

This clone was counted once. The chain combines TRBV19 with TRBJ2-7; 10 nucleotides align to TRBD2. V dropped 1 base and J dropped 2; count of bases not matched to a gene: 5. This CDR3 is built from 16 residues. Per germline, CDR1 LNHDA and CDR2 SQIVND (reference sequence). The CDR3 sequence: CASSIVPSGSPYEQYF. The CDR3 coding sequence is TGTGCCAGTAGTATAGTTCCTAGCGGGAGCCCCTACGAGCAGTACTTC.

The rearrangement joins TRBV10-3 to TRBJ2-5, with a tentative D call TRBD1 (5 bases). Germline values: CDR1 ENHRY, CDR2 SYGVKD. Trimming shortened V by 10 bases and J by 0 bases, and 12 bases separated the two germline ends. The CDR3 loop spans 13 amino acids. The DNA of the CDR3 is TGTGCCACTCAGACAGTGTACCAAGAGACCCAGTACTTC. Translation: CATQTVYQETQYF.

The chain uses TRBV7-2 and TRBJ2-7; possible D gene TRBD1, 5 bases. CDR3 length: 15 residues. V was cut by 5 bases and J by 2 bases, with 16 bases left in between. In germline, CDR1 is SGHTA, CDR2 FQGNSA. CDR3 sequence (DNA): TGTGCCAGCAGCCCGGTCCTCGACAGACCCTACGAGCAGTACTTC. This sequence encodes CASSPVLDRPYEQYF. The full variable domain, rest sourced from reference TRBV7-2 and TRBJ2-7, is GAGVSQSPSNKVTEKGKDVELRCDPISGHTALYWYRQSLGQGLEFLIYFQGNSAPDKSGLPSDRFSAERTGGSVSTLTIQRTQQEDSAVYLCASSPVLDRPYEQYFGPGTRLTVT.